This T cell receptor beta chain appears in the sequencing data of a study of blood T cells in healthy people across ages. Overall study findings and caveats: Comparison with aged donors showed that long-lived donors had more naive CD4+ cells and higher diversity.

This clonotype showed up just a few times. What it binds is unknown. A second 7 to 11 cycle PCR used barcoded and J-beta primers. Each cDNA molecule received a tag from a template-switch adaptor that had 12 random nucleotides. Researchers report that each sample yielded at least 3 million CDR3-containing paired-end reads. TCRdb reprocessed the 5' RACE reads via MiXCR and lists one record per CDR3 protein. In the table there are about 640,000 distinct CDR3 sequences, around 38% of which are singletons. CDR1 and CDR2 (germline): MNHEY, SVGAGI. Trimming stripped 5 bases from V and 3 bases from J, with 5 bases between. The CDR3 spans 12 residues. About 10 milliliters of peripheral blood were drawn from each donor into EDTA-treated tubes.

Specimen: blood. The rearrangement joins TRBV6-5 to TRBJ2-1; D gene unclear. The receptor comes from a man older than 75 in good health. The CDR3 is CASSGYYNEQFF. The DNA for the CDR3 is TGTGCCAGCAGTGGATACTACAATGAGCAGTTCTTC.